Listed below are T cell receptor beta chains from one sample, sequenced in a study of shared clonotypes between healthy human individuals. Data came from immunoSEQ multiplex PCR; TCRdb stores just in-frame clones and leaves some out. This table holds about 2.3 million clones, 90% to 95% found once. Specimen: naive CD4+ T cells from PBMCs. These receptor sequences come from a young man in good health. Some clones in this sample may be carry-over from other donors' samples. Both conserved end residues are part of each CDR3. A D gene is named only where the DNA matches it firmly. Not every row has a clone size; where given, it reads once, few, many or a size class.

. TRBJ2-7 . TRBV29-1 TGCAGCGTTGAGGGGACCGACTACGAGCAGTACTTC CSVEGTDYEQYF
. TRBJ2-7 TRBD1 TRBV18 TGTGCCAGCTCACTGGACAGGTTAACTGGGGAGCAGTACTTC CASSLDRLTGEQYF
. TRBJ2-7 . TRBV4-1 TGCGCCAGCAGCCAAGCCCTAGGCGAGCAGTACTTC CASSQALGEQYF
. TRBJ1-3 . TRBV5-1 TGCGCCAGCAGCTTGGGTCCTGCTGGAAACACCATATATTTT CASSLGPAGNTIYF
. TRBJ1-2 . TRBV18 TGTGCCAGCTCACCACTGGAAGGGAATGGCTACACCTTC CASSPLEGNGYTF
. TRBJ1-6 . TRBV28 TGTGCCAGCAGTAGTCCGGCCACAGAGGTAAATTCACCCCTCCACTTT CASSSPATEVNSPLHF
. TRBJ2-3 . TRBV9 TGTGCCAGCAGCGTACAGGGGGGCGGCACAGATACGCAGTATTTT CASSVQGGGTDTQYF
. TRBJ2-3 . TRBV10-3 TGTGCCATCAGTGAGACCCTCTTTGGGAGCGGGACAGATACGCAGTATTTT CAISETLFGSGTDTQYF
few TRBJ1-5 . TRBV28 TGTGCCAGCAGTTCAACAGGGTTAAATCAGCCCCAGCATTTT CASSSTGLNQPQHF
. TRBJ1-1 . TRBV6-5 TGTGCCAGCTCGAGAAGAGTCGGGATGAACACTGAAGCTTTCTTT CASSRRVGMNTEAFF
. TRBJ2-2 . TRBV7-9 TGTGCCAGCAGCTTAATGGCAGACCTACCCACCGGGGAGCTGTTTTTT CASSLMADLPTGELFF
. TRBJ1-1 . TRBV7-9 TGTGCCAGCAGCTTAGCCACGGGGCCGGATCGCACTGAAGCTTTCTTT CASSLATGPDRTEAFF
. TRBJ2-5 . TRBV19 TGTGCCAGTAGTATGGGGCGAGCATATCAAGAGACCCAGTACTTC CASSMGRAYQETQYF
. TRBJ2-7 . TRBV6-6 TGTGCCAGCAGTTACTCGGCCGAGCAGTACTTC CASSYSAEQYF
. TRBJ1-1 . TRBV5-4 TGTGCCAGCAGCTCCCGGGGTACTGAAGCTTTCTTT CASSSRGTEAFF
. TRBJ1-5 . TRBV12-2 TGTGCAAGTCGCCCCTGTGAGTATAGCAATCAGCCCCAGCATTTT CASRPCEYSNQPQHF
. TRBJ2-1 . TRBV7-9 TGTGCCAGCAGCCTCGCGGGGAACACCTACAATGAGCAGTTCTTC CASSLAGNTYNEQFF
once TRBJ2-1 TRBD2 TRBV7-6 TGTGCCAGCAGCTCCACCGCGGGAGGAGGGAACAATGAGCAGTTCTTC CASSSTAGGGNNEQFF
. TRBJ2-5 TRBD1 TRBV11-3 TGTGCCAGCAGCTTAGGAAGACAGGGATCAACCGGAGCGTACCAAGAGACCCAGTACTTC CASSLGRQGSTGAYQETQYF
. TRBJ1-2 TRBD1 TRBV28 TGTGCCAGCAGGACCGGGACAGGAGGCGTTGGCTACACCTTC CASRTGTGGVGYTF
. TRBJ2-5 . TRBV5-6 TGTGCCAGCAGCTTGCTGGCAAGACAAGAGACCCAGTACTTC CASSLLARQETQYF
. TRBJ2-7 TRBD1 TRBV28 TGTGCCAGCAGTTGGTCGAGGGACAGCCCTGATGGGGAGCAGTACTTC CASSWSRDSPDGEQYF
. TRBJ2-7 . TRBV5-1 TGCGCCAGCAGCTTGGTTCGGGACCCCTACGAGCAGTACTTC CASSLVRDPYEQYF
. TRBJ2-5 . TRBV5-1 TGCGCCAGCAGCCTATCGGGGTGGGAAGAGACCCAGTACTTC CASSLSGWEETQYF
. TRBJ1-2 TRBD1 TRBV2 TGTGCCAGCAGGGATACCGGGACAGGAACATATGGCTACACCTTC CASRDTGTGTYGYTF
. TRBJ1-1 TRBD1 TRBV6-4 TGTGCCAGCAGAAACCAGGGGGACACTGAAGCTTTCTTT CASRNQGDTEAFF
. TRBJ1-1 . TRBV28 TGTGCCAGCAGTTTGGCGGGGGATAACACTGAAGCTTTCTTT CASSLAGDNTEAFF
. TRBJ2-7 . TRBV21-1 TGTGCCAGCAGCAAGTATCCGACAGGGAGATCCTACGAGCAGTACTTC CASSKYPTGRSYEQYF
. TRBJ2-7 TRBD1 TRBV6-5 TGTGCCAGCAGGACCGGACAGGGGCCCTACGAGCAGTACTTC CASRTGQGPYEQYF
. TRBJ2-7 TRBD1 TRBV7-9 TGTGCCAGCAGACGCACAGGGGTCGAGCAGTACTTC CASRRTGVEQYF
. TRBJ2-7 TRBD1 TRBV11-1 TGTGCCAGCACCTGGAACAGGGGGCTCGAGCAGTACTTC CASTWNRGLEQYF
. TRBJ1-1 . TRBV7-9 TGTGCCACCATGACGGACCTATGGGACACTGAAGCTTTCTTT CATMTDLWDTEAFF
. TRBJ2-1 TRBD2 TRBV5-1 TGCGCCAGCAGGGACCCTAGCGGAAACAATGAGCAGTTCTTC CASRDPSGNNEQFF
. TRBJ2-3 . TRBV15 TGTGCCACCAGCAGAGATAGAGGAGACCCGCGTGAGACAGATACGCAGTATTTT CATSRDRGDPRETDTQYF
. TRBJ1-1 . TRBV21-1 TGTGCCAGCAGCAAAGGCGGTCAGGGGGTGTACACTGAAGCTTTCTTT CASSKGGQGVYTEAFF
. TRBJ2-7 TRBD2 TRBV9 TGTGCCAGCAGCGCGGGGACTAGCGTTCCCTACGAGCAGTACTTC CASSAGTSVPYEQYF
. TRBJ2-2 . TRBV7-9 TGTGCCAGCAGCTTAGGGGACACGACCGGGGAGCTGTTTTTT CASSLGDTTGELFF
few TRBJ1-2 . TRBV28 TGTGCCAGCAGTTCCCTCGGACCGGCAGGCTACACCTTC CASSSLGPAGYTF
. TRBJ1-2 . TRBV27 TGTGCCAGCTCACAAACCTGGGCGCCAGGAGGGAACTATGGCTACACCTTC CASSQTWAPGGNYGYTF
. TRBJ1-3 TRBD1 TRBV25-1 TGTGCCAGCAGAACAGGGGGTGGAAACACCATATATTTT CASRTGGGNTIYF
. TRBJ2-7 TRBD1 TRBV28 TGTGCCTCCGGGACAGGCACCTACGAGCAGTACTTC CASGTGTYEQYF
once TRBJ2-7 . TRBV30 TGTGCCTGGAGGGAATCGTCCGAGCAGTACTTC CAWRESSEQYF
. TRBJ2-7 TRBD1 TRBV5-1 TGCGCCAGCAGCTCCCGGGACAGGGGGAGAGAGCAGTACTTC CASSSRDRGREQYF
. TRBJ2-1 . TRBV28 TGTGCCAGCACCATTAAGGGTACAGTGGGAAGCTCCTACAATGAGCAGTTCTTC CASTIKGTVGSSYNEQFF
. TRBJ2-1 TRBD1 TRBV9 TGTGCCAGCAGCGTGGGACAGCCCGTAGGCGCCTACAATGAGCAGTTCTTC CASSVGQPVGAYNEQFF
. TRBJ1-1 . TRBV2 TGTGCCAGCAGATTTGACCGCGGCGGGGGCACTGAAGCTTTCTTT CASRFDRGGGTEAFF
. TRBJ2-3 . TRBV5-6 TGTGCCAGCAGCCGGGACCAGAGAACAGATACGCAGTATTTT CASSRDQRTDTQYF
. TRBJ2-2 . TRBV6-1 TGTGCCAGCAGTGATCAGGGAGGCGGGGAGCTGTTTTTT CASSDQGGGELFF
few TRBJ1-2 . TRBV30 TGTGCCGGCCTAGTCTCAGTAGATGGCTACACCTTC CAGLVSVDGYTF
. TRBJ2-7 . TRBV9 TGTGCCAGCAGCCCTGAGGGGTCCTACGAGCAGTACTTC CASSPEGSYEQYF
. TRBJ2-1 . TRBV5-1 TGCGCCAGCAGCCTGAATCCGGGGGCGGGCGATGAGCAGTTCTTC CASSLNPGAGDEQFF